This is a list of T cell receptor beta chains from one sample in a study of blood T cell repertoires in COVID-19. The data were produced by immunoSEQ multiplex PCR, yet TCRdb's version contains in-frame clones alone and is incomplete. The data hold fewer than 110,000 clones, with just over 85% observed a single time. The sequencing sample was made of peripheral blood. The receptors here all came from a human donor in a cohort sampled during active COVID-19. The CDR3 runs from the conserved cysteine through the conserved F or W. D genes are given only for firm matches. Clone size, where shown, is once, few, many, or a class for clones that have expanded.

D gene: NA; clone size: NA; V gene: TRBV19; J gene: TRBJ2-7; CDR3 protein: CASSIGVGSYEQYF; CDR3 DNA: TGTGCCAGTAGTATCGGGGTGGGCTCCTACGAGCAGTACTTC
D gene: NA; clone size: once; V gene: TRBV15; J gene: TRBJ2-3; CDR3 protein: CATSRVTRGLTDTQYF; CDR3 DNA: TGTGCCACCAGCAGAGTGACGCGGGGATTGACAGATACGCAGTATTTT
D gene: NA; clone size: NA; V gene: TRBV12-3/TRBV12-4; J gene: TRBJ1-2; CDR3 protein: CASRQGWSGYTF; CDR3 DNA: TGTGCCAGCAGACAGGGTTGGAGTGGCTACACCTTC
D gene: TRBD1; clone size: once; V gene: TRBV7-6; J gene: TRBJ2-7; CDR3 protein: CASSSGTALGEQYF; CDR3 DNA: TGTGCCAGCAGCTCCGGGACAGCCTTGGGGGAGCAGTACTTC
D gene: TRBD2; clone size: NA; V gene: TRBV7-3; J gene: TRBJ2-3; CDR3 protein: CASSLGLAGGPFTDTQYF; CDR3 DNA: TGTGCCAGCAGCTTAGGGCTAGCGGGGGGGCCCTTTACAGATACGCAGTATTTT
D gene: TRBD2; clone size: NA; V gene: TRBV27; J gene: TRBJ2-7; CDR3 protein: CASSLSAGAQYEQYF; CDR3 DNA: TGTGCCAGCAGTTTATCGGCGGGAGCCCAGTACGAGCAGTACTTC
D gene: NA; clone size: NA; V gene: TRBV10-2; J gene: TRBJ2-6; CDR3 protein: CASSPDRTGANVLTF; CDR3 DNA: TGCGCCAGCAGTCCCGACAGGACTGGGGCCAACGTCCTGACTTTC
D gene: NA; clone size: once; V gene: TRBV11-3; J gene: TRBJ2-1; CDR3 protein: CASSLGHGGNEQFF; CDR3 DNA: TGTGCCAGCAGCTTGGGCCATGGTGGCAATGAGCAGTTCTTC
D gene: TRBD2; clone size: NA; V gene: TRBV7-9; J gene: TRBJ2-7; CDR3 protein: CASSHPLAGGPRAYEQYF; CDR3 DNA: TGTGCCAGCAGTCACCCACTTGCGGGGGGCCCACGGGCCTACGAGCAGTACTTC
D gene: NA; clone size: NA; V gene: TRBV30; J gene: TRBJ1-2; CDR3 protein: CACPPGGLNYGYTF; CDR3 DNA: TGTGCCTGCCCCCCCGGGGGGCTTAACTATGGCTACACCTTC
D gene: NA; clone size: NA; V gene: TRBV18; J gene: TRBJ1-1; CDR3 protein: CASSPLHSMNTEAFF; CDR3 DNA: TGTGCCAGCTCACCCCTTCACTCAATGAACACTGAAGCTTTCTTT
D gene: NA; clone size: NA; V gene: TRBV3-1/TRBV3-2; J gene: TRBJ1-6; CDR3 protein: CASSQDENSLSSYNSPLHF; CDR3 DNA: TGTGCCAGCAGCCAAGATGAAAACAGTCTCAGCTCCTATAATTCACCCCTCCACTTT
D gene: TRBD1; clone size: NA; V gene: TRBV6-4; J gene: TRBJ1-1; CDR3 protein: CARPGDRGTEAFF; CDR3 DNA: TGTGCCAGGCCGGGGGACAGGGGCACTGAAGCTTTCTTT
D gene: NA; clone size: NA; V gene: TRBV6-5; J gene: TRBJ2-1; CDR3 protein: CASSYSRRERIDEQFF; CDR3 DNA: TGTGCCAGCAGTTACTCTAGGAGAGAAAGAATCGATGAGCAGTTCTTC
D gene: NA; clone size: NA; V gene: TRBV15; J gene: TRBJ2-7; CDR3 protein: CATSRGHEQYF; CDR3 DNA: TGTGCCACCAGCAGAGGGCACGAGCAGTACTTC
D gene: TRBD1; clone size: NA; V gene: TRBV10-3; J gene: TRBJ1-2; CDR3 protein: CATAIQGDYGYTF; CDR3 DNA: TGTGCCACTGCCATACAGGGGGACTATGGCTACACCTTC
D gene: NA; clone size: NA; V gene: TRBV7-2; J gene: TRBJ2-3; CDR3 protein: CASSLARDWTPSTDTQYF; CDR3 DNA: TGTGCCAGCAGCTTAGCAAGGGACTGGACCCCTAGCACAGATACGCAGTATTTT
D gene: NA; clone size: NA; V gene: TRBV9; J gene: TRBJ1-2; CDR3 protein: CASSVDTGHNYGYTF; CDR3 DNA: TGTGCCAGCAGCGTAGACACAGGCCATAACTATGGCTACACCTTC
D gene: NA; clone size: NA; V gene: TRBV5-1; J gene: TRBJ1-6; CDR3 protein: CASSLEDGGYSPLHF; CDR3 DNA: TGCGCCAGCAGCTTGGAGGACGGGGGGTATTCACCCCTCCACTTT
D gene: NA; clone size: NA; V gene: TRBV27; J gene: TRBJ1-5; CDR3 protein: CASSVTGPGQPQHF; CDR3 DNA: TGTGCCAGCAGTGTCACAGGCCCCGGTCAGCCCCAGCATTTT
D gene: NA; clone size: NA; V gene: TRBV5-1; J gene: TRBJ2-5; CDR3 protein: CASSFNTGTGETQYF; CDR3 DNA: TGCGCCAGCAGTTTTAATACAGGGACCGGAGAGACCCAGTACTTC
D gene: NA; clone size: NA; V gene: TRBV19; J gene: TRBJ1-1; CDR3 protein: CASSSIQGNTEAFF; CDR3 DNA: TGTGCCAGTAGTTCAATACAGGGAAACACTGAAGCTTTCTTT
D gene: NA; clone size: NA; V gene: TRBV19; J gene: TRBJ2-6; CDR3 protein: CASSDSHSGANVLTF; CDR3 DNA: TGTGCCAGTAGTGACAGTCACTCTGGGGCCAACGTCCTGACTTTC
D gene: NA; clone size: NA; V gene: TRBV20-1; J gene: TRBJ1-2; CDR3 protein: CSASRDYGYTF; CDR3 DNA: TGCAGTGCTTCCAGGGACTATGGCTACACCTTC